This TCR beta chain is from a study of shared clonotypes between healthy human individuals (dated by TCRdb to between 2020 and 2021). With respect to the entire study: The cohort comprised two women and a few men aged 18 to 49 years. To estimate repertoire size and how much clonotypes are shared between individuals, the study performed deep sequencing of blood TCR repertoires from a handful of healthy adults. Leukapheresis yielded between about 0.85 and 9.5 billion PBMCs per donor. Per donor, three plates each were used for CD4 naive and CD4 memory, two for CD8 naive, and one for CD8 memory. To increase sequencing depth and limit assay-specific biases, different laboratories used diverse techniques to prepare libraries and sequence TCR repertoires.

Using the deep immunoSEQ assay, TCR CDR3 regions were amplified from genomic DNA by multiplex PCR. Genomic DNA extracted from each cell subset was distributed evenly over all wells of several immunoSEQ 96-well plates, and each plate served as one replicate. For sorted subsets, approximately 190 ng of genomic DNA, equivalent to around 31,000 T cell genomes, went into each replicate PCR. Purified libraries were quantified with a Qubit 3.0 fluorometer, sized on a Bioanalyzer 2100, and re-quantified with the KAPA Library Quantification kit. Every immunoSEQ 96-well plate was sequenced on a separate single-read 150-cycle Illumina NextSeq 550 flow cell. As for how the authors treated the data: Because the immunoSEQ output held only junctional sequences and lacked quality scores, the filtering could not match the filtering applied to full-length reads. To assign V/J genes and CDR3, sequences were annotated against IMGT germline references using PyIR, a Python wrapper for IgBLAST v1.9. Reads were filtered out if the reads had weak V/J assignments (E-value above 1e-6), no CDR3, stop codons, out-of-frame junctions, or ambiguous translated residues. V3J clonotypes were defined as sequences sharing an identical inferred V gene, J gene, and CDR3 amino acid sequence. Percentage overlap between repertoires was computed as shared unique clonotypes divided by the size of the smaller repertoire. Repertoire richness was assessed with RTK rarefaction, the Chao1 estimator, and Recon v2.1 estimates of unobserved clonotypes. Generation probabilities for all TCRbeta clonotypes obtained by the gDNA method from several donors were computed using OLGA. The source is immuneACCESS, and TCRdb retained only in-frame sequences with V and J called. Part of the clones is not carried over; for the studies checked, unresolved V genes explain less than half of this, and the remainder is unexplained. The D gene and trimming were derived from the DNA, and the V and J assignments and clone size from that table. This sample has about 2 million clones in its table, and about 95% of those were observed once. 0.13% of the sample is taken by the ten largest.

The junction shows trimming of 4 bases on V and 3 bases on J, and the gene matches do not reach 5 bases of it. Taken from cysteine to phenylalanine, the CDR3 has 15 residues. Only the CDR3 part of the read is kept: 45 bases, read in frame from the first base. From a lookup of the germline V gene, CDR1 and CDR2 are KGHSH and LQKENI. As concerns this clone: Its antigen is currently not known. Base-call qualities are not available, and no considerably larger clone is one nucleotide away.

Study-level results and caveats: The genetic and exposure-history diversity represented was limited by the small number of donors. Across a handful of donors, roughly 5% of naive CD4, roughly 3.5% of naive CD8, 2.3% of memory CD4, and roughly 0.41% of memory CD8 clonotypes were shared. Pairwise subsampling led to the expectation that sequencing depth would affect the degree of clonotype sharing among donors. Compared with non-shared clonotypes, the clonotypes found in all four sorted-subset donors had higher generation probabilities. Incomplete sequencing was indicated by rarefaction of sorted-subset datasets, despite the large sequencing depth. Sampling was restricted to blood, and TCR repertoires in tissues likely differ from the TCR repertoires found in blood. Larger estimated clonotype richness was generally found for naive subsets than for memory subsets.

Donors were healthy HIV-negative adults with no recently reported acute infections or vaccinations. Every donor was a Caucasian adult living in Nashville, Tennessee, USA. CD4+ T cells were enriched by magnetic negative selection; naive cells were then positively selected on CD45RA, and the negative fraction formed the memory subset. After blood collection by leukapheresis, PBMCs were isolated using Ficoll-Histopaque density gradient centrifugation and then cryopreserved in the vapor phase of liquid nitrogen. Analytical flow cytometry was used to check the purity and quantity of each magnetically sorted T cell population. Each sorted fraction had its genomic DNA isolated and then quantified by UV absorbance on a Nanodrop 2000c.

This clonotype was obtained from a man aged 18 to 30 in good health. The chain joins TRBV18 to TRBJ2-7, with 11 bases aligning to TRBD1. The sample was naive CD4+ T cells sorted from blood. The sample's cell subset or site, from its label and the paper: CD45RA+ positively selected. The CDR3 region has the sequence CASSRGTGGVYEQYF. The DNA sequence is as follows: TGTGCCAGCTCACGCGGGACAGGGGGGGTCTACGAGCAGTACTTC.